Listed below are T cell receptor beta chains from one sample, sequenced in a study of T cell responses to AZD1222 COVID-19 vaccine. The protocol was immunoSEQ multiplex PCR, while the TCRdb copy is restricted to in-frame clones and leaves out a portion. There are about 120,000 clones in the sample; just over 85% occur only once, and over 8.5% lies in the top ten. Sequenced material: peripheral blood, taken on day 0 of AZD1222 vaccination. These receptor sequences come from an adult in good health. Each CDR3 is given with its conserved first and last residue. The order of the fields is V gene, J gene, D gene, clone size, CDR3 protein, CDR3 DNA. D genes are given only for firm matches. Some rows mark clone size as missing; the rest say once, few, many or name a class of expanded clone.

v_call: TRBV30
j_call: TRBJ2-5
d_call: -
clone_size: -
cdr3_aa: CAWSVRERETQYF
cdr3_nt: TGTGCCTGGAGTGTAAGGGAAAGGGAGACCCAGTACTTC

v_call: TRBV9
j_call: TRBJ2-7
d_call: TRBD1
clone_size: -
cdr3_aa: CASSVAFQGVYEQYF
cdr3_nt: TGTGCCAGCAGCGTAGCTTTTCAGGGGGTTTACGAGCAGTACTTC

v_call: TRBV12-5
j_call: TRBJ2-1
d_call: TRBD2
clone_size: -
cdr3_aa: CASGLAGGPGYAEQFF
cdr3_nt: TGTGCTAGTGGTTTGGCGGGAGGGCCAGGATACGCTGAGCAGTTCTTC

v_call: TRBV6-5
j_call: TRBJ2-7
d_call: TRBD1
clone_size: once
cdr3_aa: CASSPPGTAVNEQYF
cdr3_nt: TGTGCCAGCAGTCCCCCGGGGACAGCGGTAAACGAGCAGTACTTC

v_call: TRBV5-1
j_call: TRBJ2-1
d_call: TRBD2
clone_size: -
cdr3_aa: CASSGGSGGDNEQFF
cdr3_nt: TGCGCCAGCAGCGGCGGGAGCGGGGGAGACAATGAGCAGTTCTTC

v_call: TRBV7-2
j_call: TRBJ1-2
d_call: -
clone_size: -
cdr3_aa: CASSSTPGPGSYTF
cdr3_nt: TGTGCCAGCAGTTCAACTCCCGGGCCAGGGAGCTACACCTTC

v_call: TRBV3-1/TRBV3-2
j_call: TRBJ2-2
d_call: -
clone_size: -
cdr3_aa: CASSQGIIRRANTGELFF
cdr3_nt: TGTGCCAGCAGCCAAGGAATAATTAGGCGAGCGAACACCGGGGAGCTGTTTTTT

v_call: TRBV6-5
j_call: TRBJ1-6
d_call: -
clone_size: -
cdr3_aa: CASSYSYSMNSPLHF
cdr3_nt: TGTGCCAGCAGTTACTCGTACAGTATGAATTCACCCCTCCACTTT

v_call: TRBV6-5
j_call: TRBJ2-3
d_call: -
clone_size: -
cdr3_aa: CASSMADTQYF
cdr3_nt: TGTGCCAGCAGCATGGCAGATACGCAGTATTTT

v_call: TRBV15
j_call: TRBJ1-6
d_call: TRBD1
clone_size: -
cdr3_aa: CATTDRARAPLHF
cdr3_nt: TGTGCCACCACGGACAGGGCCAGGGCACCCCTCCACTTT

v_call: TRBV7-2
j_call: TRBJ2-3
d_call: -
clone_size: -
cdr3_aa: CASSSNTDTQYF
cdr3_nt: TGTGCCAGCAGCTCAAACACAGATACGCAGTATTTT

v_call: TRBV27
j_call: TRBJ1-2
d_call: TRBD1
clone_size: -
cdr3_aa: CASSLTGDRGYGYTF
cdr3_nt: TGTGCCAGCAGTTTAACTGGGGACAGGGGCTATGGCTACACCTTC

v_call: TRBV5-1
j_call: TRBJ2-6
d_call: TRBD1
clone_size: -
cdr3_aa: CASSPSRGSGANVLTF
cdr3_nt: TGCGCCAGCAGCCCAAGCAGGGGGTCTGGGGCCAACGTCCTGACTTTC

v_call: TRBV7-3
j_call: TRBJ2-5
d_call: -
clone_size: -
cdr3_aa: CASSPGGGIQETQYF
cdr3_nt: TGTGCCAGCAGCCCAGGGGGGGGCATCCAAGAGACCCAGTACTTC

v_call: TRBV23-1
j_call: TRBJ1-1
d_call: TRBD1
clone_size: -
cdr3_aa: CASSHSLTGGRTEAFF
cdr3_nt: TGCGCCAGCAGTCATTCTCTTACAGGGGGTCGCACTGAAGCTTTCTTT

v_call: TRBV6-6
j_call: TRBJ1-1
d_call: -
clone_size: -
cdr3_aa: CASSREGMNTEAFF
cdr3_nt: TGTGCCAGCAGTAGGGAAGGCATGAACACTGAAGCTTTCTTT

v_call: TRBV3-1/TRBV3-2
j_call: TRBJ2-3
d_call: -
clone_size: -
cdr3_aa: CASSPQSGTQYF
cdr3_nt: TGTGCCAGCAGCCCTCAATCGGGTACGCAGTATTTT

v_call: TRBV19
j_call: TRBJ1-2
d_call: TRBD1
clone_size: -
cdr3_aa: CASSDLRDRCTF
cdr3_nt: TGTGCCAGTAGTGACCTCCGGGACAGGTGCACCTTC

v_call: TRBV4-2
j_call: TRBJ2-7
d_call: -
clone_size: -
cdr3_aa: CASSQEGQPSGVAYSYEQYF
cdr3_nt: TGTGCCAGCAGCCAAGAGGGACAGCCTAGCGGAGTGGCTTACTCCTACGAGCAGTACTTC

v_call: TRBV28
j_call: TRBJ1-2
d_call: TRBD1
clone_size: -
cdr3_aa: CASSPGDRVYGYTF
cdr3_nt: TGTGCCAGCAGTCCTGGGGACAGGGTCTATGGCTACACCTTC

v_call: TRBV6-1
j_call: TRBJ1-2
d_call: -
clone_size: -
cdr3_aa: CASSGSPGKSDYGYTF
cdr3_nt: TGTGCCAGCAGTGGATCCCCAGGGAAGTCCGACTATGGCTACACCTTC

v_call: TRBV6-5
j_call: TRBJ1-2
d_call: TRBD1
clone_size: -
cdr3_aa: CASITGGIYGYTF
cdr3_nt: TGTGCCAGCATTACAGGGGGCATCTATGGCTACACCTTC

v_call: TRBV28
j_call: TRBJ1-2
d_call: TRBD1
clone_size: few
cdr3_aa: CASGDRGPNYGYTF
cdr3_nt: TGTGCCAGCGGAGACAGGGGGCCTAACTATGGCTACACCTTC

v_call: TRBV7-2
j_call: TRBJ2-5
d_call: -
clone_size: -
cdr3_aa: CASSLGVGAVETQYF
cdr3_nt: TGTGCCAGCAGCTTAGGGGTCGGGGCAGTGGAGACCCAGTACTTC

v_call: TRBV7-3
j_call: TRBJ2-2
d_call: TRBD2
clone_size: few
cdr3_aa: CASSPLAGGYNTGELFF
cdr3_nt: TGTGCCAGCAGCCCACTAGCGGGAGGTTACAACACCGGGGAGCTGTTTTTT

v_call: TRBV14
j_call: TRBJ1-1
d_call: -
clone_size: -
cdr3_aa: CASSQAGMNTEAFF
cdr3_nt: TGTGCCAGCAGCCAAGCAGGCATGAACACTGAAGCTTTCTTT

v_call: TRBV2
j_call: TRBJ1-5
d_call: TRBD1
clone_size: -
cdr3_aa: CASSDLRGQGSGSSNQPQHF
cdr3_nt: TGTGCCAGCAGTGATTTAAGGGGACAGGGGTCGGGGTCTAGCAATCAGCCCCAGCATTTT

v_call: TRBV19
j_call: TRBJ1-2
d_call: -
clone_size: -
cdr3_aa: CASTPQTSGRRGYTF
cdr3_nt: TGTGCCAGTACCCCTCAGACCAGCGGGCGCCGGGGCTACACCTTC

v_call: TRBV5-1
j_call: TRBJ2-2
d_call: -
clone_size: -
cdr3_aa: CASSQTSTGELFF
cdr3_nt: TGCGCCAGCAGCCAGACTAGCACCGGGGAGCTGTTTTTT

v_call: TRBV9
j_call: TRBJ2-7
d_call: TRBD1
clone_size: -
cdr3_aa: CASSGPGGRHEQYF
cdr3_nt: TGTGCCAGCAGCGGGCCAGGGGGCAGGCACGAGCAGTACTTC

v_call: TRBV6-5
j_call: TRBJ1-4
d_call: -
clone_size: few
cdr3_aa: CASSYSNPAGYEKLFF
cdr3_nt: TGTGCCAGCAGTTACTCGAATCCAGCAGGCTATGAAAAACTGTTTTTT

v_call: TRBV19
j_call: TRBJ1-3
d_call: -
clone_size: -
cdr3_aa: CASSPGDRGNTIYF
cdr3_nt: TGTGCCAGTAGTCCCGGCGATCGGGGAAACACCATATATTTT

v_call: TRBV21-1
j_call: TRBJ1-4
d_call: -
clone_size: -
cdr3_aa: CASSKSFARTDNEKLFF
cdr3_nt: TGTGCCAGCAGCAAAAGCTTCGCTCGCACAGACAATGAAAAACTGTTTTTT

v_call: TRBV3-1/TRBV3-2
j_call: TRBJ2-3
d_call: TRBD2
clone_size: -
cdr3_aa: CASSQDLGTSGVTDTQYF
cdr3_nt: TGTGCCAGCAGCCAAGATCTCGGGACTAGCGGGGTCACAGATACGCAGTATTTT

v_call: TRBV7-8
j_call: TRBJ2-7
d_call: -
clone_size: -
cdr3_aa: CASSRGSSLSYEQYF
cdr3_nt: TGTGCCAGCAGCCGAGGGTCATCCCTCTCCTACGAGCAGTACTTC

v_call: TRBV2
j_call: TRBJ1-3
d_call: TRBD1
clone_size: -
cdr3_aa: CASKVTGTGFSGNTIYF
cdr3_nt: TGTGCCAGCAAAGTAACCGGGACAGGGTTCTCTGGAAACACCATATATTTT